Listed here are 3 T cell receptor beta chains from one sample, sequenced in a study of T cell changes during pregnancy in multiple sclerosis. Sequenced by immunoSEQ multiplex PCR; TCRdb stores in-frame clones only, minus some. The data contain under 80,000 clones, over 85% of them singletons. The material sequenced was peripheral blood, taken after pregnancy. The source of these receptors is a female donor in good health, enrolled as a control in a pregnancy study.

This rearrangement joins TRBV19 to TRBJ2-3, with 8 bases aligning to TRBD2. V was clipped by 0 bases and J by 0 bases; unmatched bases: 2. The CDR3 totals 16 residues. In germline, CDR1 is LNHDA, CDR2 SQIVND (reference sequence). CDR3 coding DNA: TGTGCCAGTAGTATAGATCCTAGCGGGAGCACAGATACGCAGTATTTT. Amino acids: CASSIDPSGSTDTQYF.

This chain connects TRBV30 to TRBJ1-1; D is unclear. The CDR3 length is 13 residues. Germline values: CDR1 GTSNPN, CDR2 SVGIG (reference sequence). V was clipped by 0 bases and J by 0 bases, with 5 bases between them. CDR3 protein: CAWSVTVNTEAFF. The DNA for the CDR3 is TGTGCCTGGAGTGTAACGGTGAACACTGAAGCTTTCTTT. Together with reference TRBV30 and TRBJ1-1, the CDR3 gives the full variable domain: SQTIHQWPATLVQPVGSPLSLECTVEGTSNPNLYWYRQAAGRGLQLLFYSVGIGQISSEVPQNLSASRPQDRQFILSSKKLLLSDSGFYLCAWSVTVNTEAFFGQGTRLTVV.

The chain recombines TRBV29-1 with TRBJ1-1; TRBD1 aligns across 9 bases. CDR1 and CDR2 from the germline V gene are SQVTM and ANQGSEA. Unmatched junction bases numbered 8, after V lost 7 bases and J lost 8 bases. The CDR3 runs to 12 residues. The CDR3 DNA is TGCAGCGCTGTCCCGGGACAGGGCGAAGCTTTCTTT. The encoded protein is CSAVPGQGEAFF.